Each of the 29 T cell receptor beta chains below was sequenced from the same sample in a study of blood T cell repertoires in COVID-19. TCRdb keeps only in-frame clones here, not all; method: immunoSEQ multiplex PCR. Among around 400,000 clones listed, 70% to 90% were seen once. Material for sequencing was PBMCs or T cells enriched from blood (not recorded which). Receptors originate from a woman aged 18-29 years who had been exposed to COVID-19.

This clone was found a few times. This chain connects TRBV11-2 to TRBJ1-3; no definite D call. Trimming cost V 4 bases and J 4 bases, with 8 bases left between them. Germline assignment: CDR1 SGHAT and CDR2 FQNNGV. This CDR3 comprises 13 residues. CDR3 sequence reads: CASSWGGGNTIYF. The CDR3 coding sequence is TGTGCCAGCAGCTGGGGAGGAGGAAACACCATATATTTT.

The chain has TRBV2 and TRBJ2-7, with unresolved D. In germline, CDR1 is SNHLY, CDR2 FYNNEI. V was pared by 5 bases and J by 0 bases, with 2 bases between. The CDR3 length is 11 residues. CDR3 residues: CASSRSYEQYF. The CDR3 coding sequence is TGTGCCAGCAGTCGCTCCTACGAGCAGTACTTC.

The J gene is TRBJ2-1, the V gene TRBV28; TRBD2 matches at 8 bases. The germline gives CDR1 MDHEN, CDR2 SYDVKM. V was pared by 4 bases and J by 7 bases, with 21 bases of the junction left unmatched. CDR3 length equals 19 residues. CDR3 in amino acids: CASSSLSSPTGGGINEQFF. DNA of the CDR3: TGTGCCAGCAGTTCCCTTTCTTCCCCCACTGGCGGGGGGATTAATGAGCAGTTCTTC.

The chain couples TRBV6-6 to TRBJ1-5, with D uncertain. The germline gives CDR1 MNHNY, CDR2 SVGAGI (reference sequence). Trimming took 6 bases from V and 2 from J, leaving 8 bases between them. The CDR3 loop spans 13 amino acids. Here the CDR3 reads CASRVTGNQPQHF. CDR3 nucleotides: TGTGCCAGCAGGGTCACAGGCAATCAGCCCCAGCATTTT.

This clone was seen a single time. The CDR3 here is CASSRGGGPSYEQYF. The CDR3 DNA reads as TGTGCCAGCAGTCGCGGGGGAGGCCCCTCCTACGAGCAGTACTTC. J is TRBJ2-7 and V is TRBV28, with 7 nucleotides matching TRBD2. This CDR3 region has 15 residues. The V and J ends lost 5 bases and 0 bases, in that order; junction bases with no gene match: 7. Germline V gene sequence: CDR1 MDHEN, CDR2 SYDVKM.

J is TRBJ1-5 and V is TRBV2; 11 nucleotides agree with TRBD1. There are 14 residues in the CDR3. In germline, CDR1 is SNHLY, CDR2 FYNNEI. J was trimmed by 4 bases and V by 6 bases; bases with no gene match: 2. CDR3 DNA sequence: TGTGCCAGCAGGGGACAGGGGGAAAATCAGCCCCAGCATTTT. Its translation is CASRGQGENQPQHF.

The chain uses TRBV5-6 and TRBJ2-7, with D maybe TRBD2 (6 bases). The CDR3 length is 14 residues. The germline CDR1 and CDR2 sequences are SGHDT and YYEEEE. V lost 0 bases and J lost 2, with 9 bases in between. CDR3 loop: CASSLERAAYEQYF. The CDR3 nucleotides are TGTGCCAGCAGCTTGGAGCGGGCAGCCTACGAGCAGTACTTC.

This clone was observed once. The chain is built from TRBV7-2 and TRBJ1-2, with 8 positions matching TRBD1. This CDR3 comprises 13 residues. After removal of 5 bases from V and 8 bases from J, the junction contained 7 bases not matched to a gene. In germline, CDR1 is SGHTA, CDR2 FQGNSA. The CDR3 coding sequence is TGTGCCAGCAGCGTGGACAGGGAGCGAGGCTACACCTTC. This gives the protein CASSVDRERGYTF.

This sequence joins TRBV6-5 and TRBJ2-2, with 7 bases lining up with TRBD1. Germline CDR1 MNHEY, CDR2 SVGAGI. The CDR3 is 13 residues long. V was pared by 6 bases and J by 8 bases, with 6 bases of the junction left unmatched. CDR3: CASSDREVGELFF. The DNA for the CDR3 is TGTGCCAGCAGCGACAGGGAAGTAGGGGAGCTGTTTTTT.

J is TRBJ1-5 and V is TRBV9; 10 nucleotides line up with TRBD1. V shed 0 bases, J shed 5 bases, and the junction held 5 bases outside the gene matches. This CDR3 is 16 amino acids long. The germline V gene has CDR1 SGDLS and CDR2 YYNGEE. The CDR3 spells CASSVGGGQGDQPQHF. CDR3 DNA: TGTGCCAGCAGCGTAGGAGGAGGACAGGGGGATCAGCCCCAGCATTTT. Drawing the rest from reference TRBV9 and TRBJ1-5, the complete variable domain is DSGVTQTPKHLITATGQRVTLRCSPRSGDLSVYWYQQSLDQGLQFLIQYYNGEERAKGNILERFSAQQFPDLHSELNLSSLELGDSALYFCASSVGGGQGDQPQHFGDGTRLSIL.

The J gene is TRBJ2-7, the V gene TRBV6-6; the D gene is possibly TRBD1 (5 bases). V shed 3 bases and J shed 4 bases, with 16 bases lying between them. The CDR3 has 15 residues. CDR1 is MNHNY and CDR2 is SVGAGI in the germline V gene (reference sequence). CDR3 coding DNA: TGTGCCAGCAGTTATTCCCCCAGGGCAGGATACGAGCAGTACTTC. Its translation is CASSYSPRAGYEQYF.

The J gene is TRBJ2-2, the V gene TRBV11-2; D not resolved. Germline V gene data show CDR1 as SGHAT and CDR2 as FQNNGV. The CDR3 consists of 16 residues. V dropped 2 bases and J dropped 1 base, with 11 bases sitting between them. This CDR3 is CASSLIGQENTGELFF. The CDR3 nucleotides read TGTGCCAGCAGCTTAATCGGTCAGGAGAACACCGGGGAGCTGTTTTTT.

This clone was picked up a small number of times. The J gene is TRBJ2-3, the V gene TRBV5-4; TRBD2 matches 12 bases. V lost 3 bases, J lost 1 base, and 6 bases stayed unmatched. The CDR3 has 17 amino acids. Per germline, CDR1 SGHNT and CDR2 YYREEE (reference sequence). The CDR3 DNA follows: TGTGCCAGCAGCTCAAAGACTAGCGGGGGTCGCACAGATACGCAGTATTTT. Its protein is CASSSKTSGGRTDTQYF.

The rearrangement links TRBV7-2 to TRBJ2-5; TRBD1 is a possible D gene (6 bases). From germline, CDR1 is SGHTA and CDR2 FQGNSA. Trimming pared 4 bases from V and 6 bases from J, leaving 18 bases between. The CDR3 sequence is 15 residues long. The CDR3 reads CASSSRQVVEKTQYF. The CDR3 nucleotides are TGTGCCAGCAGCTCAAGACAGGTGGTTGAAAAGACCCAGTACTTC.

The V gene is TRBV28, the J gene TRBJ1-2, with D hard to call. V dropped 4 bases and J dropped 4 bases, with 10 bases sitting between them. CDR1 MDHEN and CDR2 SYDVKM come from the germline V gene. The CDR3 spans 13 residues. CDR3 amino acids: CASSWGGSYGYTF. For the CDR3, the DNA is TGTGCCAGCAGTTGGGGAGGGAGCTATGGCTACACCTTC.

The chain joins TRBV18 to TRBJ2-6; unclear D gene. V lost 5 bases and J 1 base, leaving 9 bases between the germline ends. Per germline, CDR1 KGHSH and CDR2 LQKENI. The CDR3 totals 15 residues. In DNA, the CDR3 is TGTGCCAGCTCAAAAACAGCATCTGGGGCCAACGTCCTGACTTTC. Its protein product is CASSKTASGANVLTF.

This rearrangement joins TRBV6-5 to TRBJ2-1, with D hard to call. Germline V CDR1 and CDR2: MNHEY, SVGAGI. The ends were cut back, 1 base at V and 9 bases at J, with 4 bases in the middle. The CDR3 is 11 amino acids. DNA of the CDR3: TGTGCCAGCAGTTACTGGCCTGAGCAGTTCTTC. Protein sequence: CASSYWPEQFF.

The chain is built from TRBV10-3 and TRBJ2-3, with 7 bases aligning to TRBD1. This CDR3 comprises 14 residues. The germline V gene has CDR1 ENHRY and CDR2 SYGVKD. V was pared by 7 bases and J by 2 bases, with 6 bases of the junction left unmatched. This chain's CDR3 is CAIKDRAFTDTQYF. The CDR3 DNA sequence: TGTGCCATCAAAGACAGGGCCTTCACAGATACGCAGTATTTT.

V gene TRBV3-1 (or the pseudogene TRBV3-2) combines with J gene TRBJ1-5; 8 nucleotides line up with TRBD1. CDR1 is LGHDT, CDR2 YNNKEL, per germline (reference sequence). The CDR3 is 15 amino acids. Germline trimming cut 0 bases from V and 7 bases from J; bases unmatched to any gene: 5. CDR3 sequence (DNA): TGTGCCAGCAGCCAAGATACCGCAGGGGGCCAGCCCCAGCATTTT. Translating it yields CASSQDTAGGQPQHF.

The genes are TRBV19 and TRBJ1-2, with D perhaps TRBD1 (6 bases). The CDR3 extends over 14 amino acids. Looked up from germline, CDR1 is LNHDA and CDR2 is SQIVND (reference sequence). V lost 9 bases and J lost 0, with 14 bases in between. Written as DNA, the CDR3 is TGTGCCAGGCACCAGGGGAGCTCTAACTATGGCTACACCTTC. Amino acid sequence: CARHQGSSNYGYTF.

This chain connects TRBV28 to TRBJ2-7; 7 bases fit TRBD2. Germline values: CDR1 MDHEN, CDR2 SYDVKM. Trimming took 5 bases from V and 4 from J; bases not matched to a gene: 17. The CDR3 loop spans 17 amino acids. The CDR3 is CASSAPPGASGLYEQYF. The CDR3 DNA reads as TGTGCCAGCAGTGCCCCCCCCGGAGCTAGCGGACTATACGAGCAGTACTTC.

The J gene is TRBJ1-4, the V gene TRBV10-3; tentatively, D is TRBD1 (5 bases). This CDR3 is 14 amino acids long. V dropped 5 bases and J dropped 5 bases, with 12 bases sitting between them. Germline CDR1 ENHRY, CDR2 SYGVKD. The CDR3 sequence is CAISPGGENEKLFF. The CDR3 nucleotides read TGTGCCATCAGTCCCGGGGGGGAAAATGAAAAACTGTTTTTT.

This chain uses TRBV28 with TRBJ1-1, with 7 bases aligning to TRBD1. The length of the CDR3 is 13 residues. Unmatched junction bases numbered 7, after V lost 8 bases and J lost 4 bases. Germline V gene data show CDR1 as MDHEN and CDR2 as SYDVKM. This chain's CDR3 is CASVEGAGTEAFF. The CDR3 region has the DNA TGTGCCAGCGTAGAGGGGGCTGGCACTGAAGCTTTCTTT.

This chain uses TRBV5-1 with TRBJ2-7, with D possibly TRBD1 on 6 matching bases. Germline CDR1 and CDR2: SGHRS and YFSETQ. The CDR3 length is 14 residues. The germline V and J ends were trimmed by 4 bases and 6 bases, with 17 bases remaining between them. DNA of the CDR3: TGCGCCAGCAGCGAGGACAGTTTACTAAGCGAGCAGTACTTC. Its translation is CASSEDSLLSEQYF.

This clone showed up just once. The chain employs TRBV10-3 and TRBJ1-5; perhaps TRBD1 as D (6 bases). The CDR3 covers 14 residues. The germline V gene encodes CDR1 ENHRY and CDR2 SYGVKD. Trimming pared 3 bases from V and 4 bases from J, leaving 10 bases between. CDR3 sequence reads: CAISEQGINQPQHF. In DNA form, the CDR3 reads TGTGCCATCAGTGAACAGGGTATAAATCAGCCCCAGCATTTT.

The chain has TRBV19 and TRBJ1-1; D is undetermined. Germline V CDR1 and CDR2: LNHDA, SQIVND (reference sequence). The V end lost 6 bases, the J end lost 4 bases, and 15 bases lay between the germline ends. This CDR3 has 14 amino acids. The CDR3 DNA follows: TGTGCCAGTAGCCAGCCGGGAGGAGGCACTGAAGCTTTCTTT. Amino acid sequence: CASSQPGGGTEAFF. The full variable domain, completed using reference TRBV19 and TRBJ1-1, is DGGITQSPKYLFRKEGQNVTLSCEQNLNHDAMYWYRQDPGQGLRLIYYSQIVNDFQKGDIAEGYSVSREKKESFPLTVTSAQKNPTAFYLCASSQPGGGTEAFFGQGTRLTVV.

J is TRBJ1-2 and V is TRBV28, with TRBD1 matching 9 bases. Losses at the gene ends were 5 bases for V and 2 bases for J; bases not matched to a gene: 3. CDR3 length: 14 residues. Germline CDR1 is MDHEN and CDR2 is SYDVKM. CDR3 coding DNA: TGTGCCAGCAGTGCCGGGACAGGGAACTATGGCTACACCTTC. This translates into CASSAGTGNYGYTF.

This chain uses TRBV20-1 with TRBJ2-7; unclear D gene. Germline loops: CDR1 DFQATT, CDR2 SNEGSKA (reference sequence). Trimming left V 5 bases short and J 7 bases short, with 12 bases between. The CDR3 contains 11 residues. The CDR3 spells CSAPRLDEQYF. The CDR3 nucleotides read TGCAGTGCTCCACGACTTGATGAGCAGTACTTC.

The gene calls are TRBV24-1 and TRBJ2-2; D is undetermined. The CDR3 is made up of 16 amino acids. The ends were cut back, 7 bases at V and 0 bases at J, with 14 bases in the middle. Per the germline V gene, CDR1 is KGHDR and CDR2 is SFDVKD. The CDR3 DNA follows: TGTGCCACCAGCTCATCGCCCCCGGCGAACACCGGGGAGCTGTTTTTT. Its translation is CATSSSPPANTGELFF.